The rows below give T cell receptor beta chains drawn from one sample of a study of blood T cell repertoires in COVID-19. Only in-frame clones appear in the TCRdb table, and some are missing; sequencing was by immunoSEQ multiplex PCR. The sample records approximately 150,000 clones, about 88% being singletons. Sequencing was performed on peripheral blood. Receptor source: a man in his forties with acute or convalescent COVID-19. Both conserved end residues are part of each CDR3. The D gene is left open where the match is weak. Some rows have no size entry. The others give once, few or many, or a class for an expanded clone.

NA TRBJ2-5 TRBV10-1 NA TGCGCCAGCAGCAGAGACAGTAAAGAGACCCAGTACTTC CASSRDSKETQYF
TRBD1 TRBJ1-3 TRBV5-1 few TGCGCCAGCAGCCCGGGGACAGACGGAAACACCATATATTTT CASSPGTDGNTIYF
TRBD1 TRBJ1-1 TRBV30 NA TGTGCCTGGAGTCAGGACAGGTTGAACACTGAAGCTTTCTTT CAWSQDRLNTEAFF
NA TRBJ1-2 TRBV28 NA TGTGCCAGCAGTTTTCGGGGGTTGATCTATGGCTACACCTTC CASSFRGLIYGYTF
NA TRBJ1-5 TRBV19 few TGTGCCAGTACCTCTCCCGGGCAGGGGAATCAGCCCCAGCATTTT CASTSPGQGNQPQHF
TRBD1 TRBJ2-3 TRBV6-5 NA TGTGCCAGCAGGCGAACAGGGGGCCCCACAGATACGCAGTATTTT CASRRTGGPTDTQYF
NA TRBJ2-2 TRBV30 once TGTGCCTGGAACGTACAGTCCGGGGAGCTGTTTTTT CAWNVQSGELFF
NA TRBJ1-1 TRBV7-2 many TGTGCCAGCAGCTTATTTACGGGATTGAACACTGAAGCTTTCTTT CASSLFTGLNTEAFF
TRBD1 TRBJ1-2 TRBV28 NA TGTGCCAGCAGCCCAGGACAGGGGAGGTATGGCTACACCTTC CASSPGQGRYGYTF
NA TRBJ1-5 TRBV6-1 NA TGTGCCAGCAGTGATGGAGGAGGAGGAGGCTTGAATCAGCCCCAGCATTTT CASSDGGGGGLNQPQHF
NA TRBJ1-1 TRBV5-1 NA TGCGCCAGCAGCTTGGCACCGACAGGCACTGAAGCTTTCTTT CASSLAPTGTEAFF
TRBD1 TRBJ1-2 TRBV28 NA TGTGCCAGCAAGACAGGGGTCTATGGCTACACCTTC CASKTGVYGYTF
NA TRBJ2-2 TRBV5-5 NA TGTGCCAGCAGCCCCGAGGGAGCGAACACCGGGGAGCTGTTTTTT CASSPEGANTGELFF
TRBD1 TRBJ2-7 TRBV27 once TGTGCCAGCAGTTTAAAGGACAGGGACGAGCAGTACTTC CASSLKDRDEQYF
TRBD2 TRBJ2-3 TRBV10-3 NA TGTGCCATCAGTGAGTTAGCGGGGGGGCCCACAGATACGCAGTATTTT CAISELAGGPTDTQYF
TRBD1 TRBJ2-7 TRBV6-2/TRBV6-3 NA TGTGCCAGCAGTCCCCGGACAGGCACCTACGAGCAGTACTTC CASSPRTGTYEQYF
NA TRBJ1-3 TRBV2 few TGTGCCAGCAGTTTTGTGAGGGAAAACACCATATATTTT CASSFVRENTIYF
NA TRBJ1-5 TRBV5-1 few TGCGCCAGCAGCGAACCAAGGAGCACCCGCCTCAATCAGCCCCAGCATTTT CASSEPRSTRLNQPQHF
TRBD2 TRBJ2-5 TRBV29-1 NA TGCAGCGTTGAGCCCGGGGCTAGCGGTAGGGAGACCCAGTACTTC CSVEPGASGRETQYF
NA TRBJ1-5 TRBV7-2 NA TGTGCCAGCAGCTCCAGGGGAGAGGGCAATCAGCCCCAGCATTTT CASSSRGEGNQPQHF
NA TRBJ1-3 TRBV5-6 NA TGTGCCAGCAGCCCACAGGGTATGGGGGGAAACACCATATATTTT CASSPQGMGGNTIYF
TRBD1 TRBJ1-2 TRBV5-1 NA TGCGCCAGCAGCTGGGACAGGGGATACGGCTACACCTTC CASSWDRGYGYTF
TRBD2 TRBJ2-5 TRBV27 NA TGTGCCAGCAGTACCCTCGCTGGGACTAGCGGGGGGTCGAAGACCCAGTACTTC CASSTLAGTSGGSKTQYF
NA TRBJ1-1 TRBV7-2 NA TGTGCCAGCAGCTCGGACAGGAACACTGAAGCTTTCTTT CASSSDRNTEAFF
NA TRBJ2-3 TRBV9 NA TGTGCCAGCAGCGTAGTCGGCCTAGAAGGCTATACGCAGTATTTT CASSVVGLEGYTQYF
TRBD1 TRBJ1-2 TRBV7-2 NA TGTGCCAGCAGCTCACGGACAGGGGCAATCTATGGCTACACCTTC CASSSRTGAIYGYTF
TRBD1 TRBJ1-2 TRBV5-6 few TGTGCCAGCAGCTTGGGGGGACAGCCCTATGGCTACACCTTC CASSLGGQPYGYTF
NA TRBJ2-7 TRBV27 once TGTGCCAGCAGTTTAAGATCCAGCTCCTACGAGCAGTACTTC CASSLRSSSYEQYF
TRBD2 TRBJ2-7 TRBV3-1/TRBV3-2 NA TGTGCCAGCAGTAAGAGCGGGGGTTCCTACGAGCAGTACTTC CASSKSGGSYEQYF
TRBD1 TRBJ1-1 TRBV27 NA TGTGCCAGCAGTTTCCAGGGGGAATCTGAAGCTTTCTTT CASSFQGESEAFF
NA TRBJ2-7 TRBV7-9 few TGTGCCAGCAGCTTACAAGGTGGGGGCACGGGGGAGCAGTACTTC CASSLQGGGTGEQYF
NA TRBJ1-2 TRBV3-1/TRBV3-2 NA TGTGCCAGCAGCCAAGAAGGGCGCAGGGACATTCCCAGTGGCTACACCTTC CASSQEGRRDIPSGYTF
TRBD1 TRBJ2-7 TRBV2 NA TGTGCCGGTAAATCGGACAGGGACGAGCAGTACTTC CAGKSDRDEQYF
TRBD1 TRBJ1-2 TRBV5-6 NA TGTGCCAGCAGCCGCGGGACAGGGGGTGGCTACACCTTC CASSRGTGGGYTF
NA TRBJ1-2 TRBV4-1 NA TGCGCCAGCAGCCAAGAGACAGGCTTTTATGGCTACACCTTC CASSQETGFYGYTF
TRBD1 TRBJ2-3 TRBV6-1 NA TGTGCCAGCAGTGAAGCAGGACAGGCGTCTAGCACAGATACGCAGTATTTT CASSEAGQASSTDTQYF
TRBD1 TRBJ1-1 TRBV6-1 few TGTGCCAGCAGTGAAGGGGACAGGGGGACTGAAGCTTTCTTT CASSEGDRGTEAFF
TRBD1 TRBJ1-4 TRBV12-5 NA TGTGCTAGTGGCCAGGACAGGGGCGTTATTATGGAAAAACTGTTTTTT CASGQDRGVIMEKLFF
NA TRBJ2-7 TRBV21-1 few TGTGCCAGCGGATGGACAGGGGGCGCTTCCGAACCCGCGCAAAGCTCCTACGAGCAGTACTTC CASGWTGGASEPAQSSYEQYF
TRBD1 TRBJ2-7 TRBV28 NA TGTGCCAGCAGTTCGACAGGGACCTACGAGCAGTACTTC CASSSTGTYEQYF
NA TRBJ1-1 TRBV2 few TGTGCCAGCTTACTCAATCTCGGGACTGAAGCTTTCTTT CASLLNLGTEAFF